The 30 T cell receptor beta chains reported below all come from one sample, sequenced in a study of blood T cell repertoires in COVID-19. The data were produced by immunoSEQ multiplex PCR, yet TCRdb's version contains in-frame clones alone and is incomplete. Of tens of thousands of clones in the sample, around 91% are singletons; the top ten hold over 6.5%. Sequencing was carried out using peripheral blood. Source of these receptors: a young man with COVID-19, enrolled during active disease.

The J gene is TRBJ1-4, the V gene TRBV2; a possible D gene is TRBD1 (5 bases). V lost 5 bases and J lost 4, with 11 bases in between. Germline V lookup: CDR1 SNHLY, CDR2 FYNNEI. CDR3 length: 14 amino acids. Here the CDR3 reads CASSRQFRNEKLFF. DNA for the CDR3: TGTGCCAGCAGTCGACAGTTCCGTAATGAAAAACTGTTTTTT.

The genes are TRBV3-1 (or the pseudogene TRBV3-2) and TRBJ2-5; maybe TRBD1 (6 bases). CDR3 length: 16 amino acids. Trimming pared 1 base from V and 0 bases from J, leaving 12 bases between. Germline V gene data show CDR1 as LGHDT and CDR2 as YNNKEL (reference sequence). The chain's CDR3 is CASSQARGVYQETQYF. The CDR3 DNA is TGTGCCAGCAGCCAAGCCAGGGGAGTGTACCAAGAGACCCAGTACTTC.

V is TRBV10-3 and J is TRBJ1-3; D ambiguous. Deletions cut 8 bases from V and 9 bases from J, with 11 bases between. The germline CDR1 and CDR2 sequences are ENHRY and SYGVKD. The CDR3 contains 11 residues. The CDR3 loop is CAIGSRGTIYF. The CDR3, as DNA: TGTGCCATCGGAAGCCGGGGCACCATATATTTT.

V gene TRBV6-5 combines with J gene TRBJ2-7; 8 bases agree with TRBD1. The CDR3 has 14 residues. The V gene end was trimmed by 6 bases and the J gene end by 2 bases; junction bases not matched to a gene: 6. The V gene's germline CDR1 is MNHEY and CDR2 SVGAGI. The CDR3 DNA reads TGTGCCAGCAGCATGGGGACAGGACCCTACGAGCAGTACTTC. Translating it yields CASSMGTGPYEQYF.

The chain combines TRBV19 with TRBJ2-7; 8 nucleotides agree with TRBD1. The germline CDR1 and CDR2 sequences are LNHDA and SQIVND (reference sequence). The CDR3 is 14 amino acids. The J segment lost 9 bases and the V segment lost 5 bases, leaving 12 bases of the junction unmatched. CDR3 in amino acids: CASSAWDRTSGQYF. The DNA for the CDR3 is TGTGCCAGTAGTGCCTGGGACAGGACGTCGGGGCAGTACTTC. The full variable domain, in which reference TRBV19 and TRBJ2-7 provide the parts outside the CDR3, is DGGITQSPKYLFRKEGQNVTLSCEQNLNHDAMYWYRQDPGQGLRLIYYSQIVNDFQKGDIAEGYSVSREKKESFPLTVTSAQKNPTAFYLCASSAWDRTSGQYFGPGTRLTVT.

The chain employs TRBV6-2 or TRBV6-3 and TRBJ2-3; D gene uncertain. V lost 0 bases and J 6 bases, leaving 13 bases between the germline ends. The CDR3 length is 15 residues. Germline-derived CDR1 and CDR2 are MNHEY and SVGEGT. The CDR3 loop reads CASSYSSAPPDTQYF. The CDR3 nucleotides are TGTGCCAGCAGTTACTCGAGCGCCCCGCCCGATACGCAGTATTTT.

The J gene is TRBJ1-5, the V gene TRBV28, with 7 bases lining up with TRBD1. The CDR3 is made up of 14 amino acids. V was pared by 4 bases and J by 3 bases, with 3 bases of the junction left unmatched. From germline, CDR1 is MDHEN and CDR2 SYDVKM. The CDR3 spells CASSSTGNNQPQHF. The CDR3 DNA follows: TGTGCCAGCAGTTCGACAGGGAACAATCAGCCCCAGCATTTT. The entire variable domain, with the rest obtained from reference TRBV28 and TRBJ1-5, is as follows: DVKVTQSSRYLVKRTGEKVFLECVQDMDHENMFWYRQDPGLGLRLIYFSYDVKMKEKGDIPEGYSVSREKKERFSLILESASTNQTSMYLCASSSTGNNQPQHFGDGTRLSIL.

The chain uses TRBV7-9 and TRBJ2-5; no firm D call. Looked up from germline, CDR1 is SEHNR and CDR2 is FQNEAQ (reference sequence). The CDR3 has 12 amino acids. Trimming pared 2 bases from V and 3 bases from J, leaving 4 bases between. This CDR3 is CASSLPEETQYF. Here the CDR3 DNA reads TGTGCCAGCAGCTTACCTGAAGAGACCCAGTACTTC.

This sequence joins TRBV6-1 and TRBJ2-7, with TRBD2 identical over 12 bases. Germline values: CDR1 MNHNS, CDR2 SASEGT. Losses at the gene ends were 4 bases for V and 4 bases for J; bases not matched to a gene: 8. The CDR3 extends over 16 amino acids. The CDR3 loop is CASSAARTSGNYEQYF. CDR3 coding DNA: TGTGCCAGCAGTGCAGCACGGACTAGCGGGAATTACGAGCAGTACTTC.

This rearrangement joins TRBV30 to TRBJ2-3, with 7 bases aligning to TRBD1. Germline V gene data show CDR1 as GTSNPN and CDR2 as SVGIG (reference sequence). The CDR3 runs to 11 residues. The CDR3 reads CARGRGDTQYF. The DNA of the CDR3 is TGTGCAAGGGGGCGAGGAGATACGCAGTATTTT.

The V and J genes are TRBV19 and TRBJ2-3; D remains unclear. The V gene lost 6 bases and the J gene lost 3 bases, with 4 bases spanning the gap. This CDR3 comprises 11 residues. The germline gives CDR1 LNHDA, CDR2 SQIVND (reference sequence). The CDR3 DNA sequence: TGTGCCAGTAGCTTGACAGATACGCAGTATTTT. Encoded protein: CASSLTDTQYF.

The chain couples TRBV3-1 (or the pseudogene TRBV3-2) to TRBJ1-1; D uncertain. V dropped 5 bases and J dropped 1 base, with 5 bases sitting between them. CDR1 and CDR2 from the germline V gene are LGHDT and YNNKEL (reference sequence). This CDR3 region has 12 residues. As DNA, the CDR3 is TGTGCCAGCAGCTATCGGAACACTGAAGCTTTCTTT. Translating it yields CASSYRNTEAFF.

V gene TRBV18 combines with J gene TRBJ2-3, with 9 nucleotides matching TRBD2. The germline V gene has CDR1 KGHSH and CDR2 LQKENI. Germline trimming cut 1 base from V and 5 bases from J; bases unmatched to any gene: 22. This CDR3 region has 21 residues. DNA for the CDR3: TGTGCCAGCTCACCACGAAAAGCCCAAAGAGGGGTAGCGGGAGAGCTAGATACGCAGTATTTT. This encodes CASSPRKAQRGVAGELDTQYF.

CDR3 DNA sequence: TGTGCCAGCAGCTTAACCGGGACTAGCTTCGAGACCCAGTACTTC. This codes for CASSLTGTSFETQYF. This chain connects TRBV7-3 to TRBJ2-5; TRBD2 agrees at 9 bases. J lost 5 bases, V lost 0 bases, and 4 bases had no gene match. Germline V gene data show CDR1 as SGHTA and CDR2 as FQGTGA. The CDR3 totals 15 residues.

The V and J genes are TRBV27 and TRBJ2-3, with D possibly matching TRBD2 (6 bases). This CDR3 contains 14 residues. Germline V CDR1 and CDR2: MNHEY, SMNVEV (reference sequence). V was shortened by 5 bases and J by 8 bases, with 17 bases between the two germline ends. In DNA form, the CDR3 reads TGTGCCAGCAGTGCCGGAGGGTTTTGGGCTACGCAGTATTTT. Encoded protein: CASSAGGFWATQYF.

The chain combines TRBV5-6 with TRBJ1-2, with TRBD1 matching 10 bases. Germline assignment: CDR1 SGHDT and CDR2 YYEEEE. The CDR3 spans 14 residues. Germline trimming cut 5 bases from V and 5 bases from J; bases unmatched to any gene: 6. CDR3 sequence: CASRTPGQGYGYTF. CDR3 sequence (DNA): TGTGCCAGCAGGACGCCGGGACAGGGGTATGGCTACACCTTC. Full variable domain (missing parts from reference TRBV5-6 and TRBJ1-2): DAGVTQSPTHLIKTRGQQVTLRCSPKSGHDTVSWYQQALGQGPQFIFQYYEEEERQRGNFPDRFSGHQFPNYSSELNVNALLLGDSALYLCASRTPGQGYGYTFGSGTRLTVV.

V usage is TRBV10-1 and J usage is TRBJ1-1; 8 bases match TRBD1. The CDR3 has 13 amino acids. Trimming removed 5 bases from V and 4 bases from J; junction bases left unmatched: 3. CDR1 WNHNN and CDR2 SYGVQD come from the germline V gene (reference sequence). Here the CDR3 reads CASSFDRGTEAFF. The DNA of the CDR3 is TGCGCCAGCAGTTTCGACAGGGGCACTGAAGCTTTCTTT.

The chain carries TRBV2 and TRBJ1-5; D is possibly TRBD1 (6 bases). Trimming removed 5 bases at V and 3 bases at J, with 14 bases between. The CDR3 is 15 residues long. Germline values: CDR1 SNHLY, CDR2 FYNNEI. The CDR3 bases are TGTGCCAGCAGTTCAGGGCGGACAGTCAATCAGCCCCAGCATTTT. Translated: CASSSGRTVNQPQHF. Complete variable domain (other parts from reference TRBV2 and TRBJ1-5): EPEVTQTPSHQVTQMGQEVILRCVPISNHLYFYWYRQILGQKVEFLVSFYNNEISEKSEIFDDQFSVERPDGSNFTLKIRSTKLEDSAMYFCASSSGRTVNQPQHFGDGTRLSIL.

The chain couples TRBV24-1 to TRBJ1-1; D call uncertain. The germline V gene has CDR1 KGHDR and CDR2 SFDVKD. CDR3 length: 13 amino acids. V lost 9 bases, J lost 2 bases, and 12 bases lay in between. Here the CDR3 DNA reads TGTGCCACCCGGGCGGGAGCAAACACTGAAGCTTTCTTT. It codes for CATRAGANTEAFF.

The chain uses TRBV7-9 and TRBJ2-7; D may be TRBD2 (6 bases). Trimming left V 4 bases short and J 7 bases short, with 11 bases between. Germline CDR1 SEHNR, CDR2 FQNEAQ (reference sequence). The CDR3 length is 12 residues. CDR3 nucleotide sequence: TGTGCCAGCAGCTCTGGAGGGAGGGAGCAGTACTTC. Encoded protein: CASSSGGREQYF.

The chain links TRBV6-5 to TRBJ2-7; TRBD2 is a possible D gene (6 bases). This CDR3 is built from 14 residues. V was pared by 6 bases and J by 4 bases, with 16 bases between. CDR1 is MNHEY and CDR2 is SVGAGI in the germline V gene. The CDR3 DNA reads as TGTGCCAGCAGCGCCGGGGGAGGAAATTACGAGCAGTACTTC. The encoded protein is CASSAGGGNYEQYF.

The V and J genes are TRBV30 and TRBJ1-3; D is undetermined. CDR1 GTSNPN and CDR2 SVGIG come from the germline V gene (reference sequence). The CDR3 has 16 amino acids. Trimming removed 3 bases from V and 0 bases from J, with 15 bases in between. Here the CDR3 reads CAWRSGNWVSGNTIYF. The DNA for the CDR3 is TGTGCCTGGAGATCGGGGAATTGGGTCTCTGGAAACACCATATATTTT.

The chain couples TRBV6-6 to TRBJ2-7; 7 bases match TRBD2. The length of the CDR3 is 14 residues. The trim removed 6 bases at V and 3 bases at J, leaving 8 bases unmatched. Germline assignment: CDR1 MNHNY and CDR2 SVGAGI (reference sequence). CDR3 nucleotides: TGTGCCAGCAGCGAACTAGCGAGGTTCTACGAGCAGTACTTC. Its translation is CASSELARFYEQYF.

The gene calls are TRBV5-8 and TRBJ1-5, with 9 positions matching TRBD1. The J segment lost 6 bases and the V segment lost 4 bases, leaving 8 bases of the junction unmatched. The V gene's germline CDR1 is SGHTS and CDR2 YDEGEE. This CDR3 contains 15 residues. CDR3 sequence (DNA): TGTGCCAGCAGCCTCGGACAGGGGATCGGTCAGCCCCAGCATTTT. It translates to CASSLGQGIGQPQHF. The whole variable domain, remainder taken from reference TRBV5-8 and TRBJ1-5, is EAGVTQSPTHLIKTRGQQATLRCSPISGHTSVYWYQQALGLGLQFLLWYDEGEERNRGNFPPRFSGRQFPNYSSELNVNALELEDSALYLCASSLGQGIGQPQHFGDGTRLSIL.

This chain links TRBV5-4 with TRBJ1-6; D gene ambiguous. CDR1 and CDR2 (germline): SGHNT, YYREEE (reference sequence). CDR3 size: 14 residues. V was clipped by 0 bases and J by 6 bases, with 7 bases between them. In nucleotides, the CDR3 is TGTGCCAGCAGCTTGGGCACTTCTAATTCACCCCTCCACTTT. Translating gives CASSLGTSNSPLHF.

The CDR3 spells CASSLRGGSDTGELFF. The CDR3 DNA reads as TGTGCCAGCAGCTTAAGGGGGGGCTCCGACACCGGGGAGCTGTTTTTT. The chain employs TRBV7-3 and TRBJ2-2; weak D call: TRBD2 (7 bases). The V end was cut by 1 base, the J end by 3 bases, with 12 bases between. The V gene's germline CDR1 is SGHTA and CDR2 FQGTGA. The CDR3 runs to 16 residues.

This chain joins TRBV7-8 and TRBJ2-7; 9 bases match TRBD1. Germline V CDR1 and CDR2: SGHVS, FQNEAQ. This CDR3 is built from 15 residues. V lost 3 bases and J lost 6; bases outside the gene matches: 9. CDR3 coding DNA: TGTGCCAGCAGCTTGCCGGGACAGGGAACAATCGAGCAGTACTTC. Translated, it gives CASSLPGQGTIEQYF.

The chain is built from TRBV30 and TRBJ2-1; 14 positions agree with TRBD2. Looked up from germline, CDR1 is GTSNPN and CDR2 is SVGIG (reference sequence). The CDR3 has 16 amino acids. V was pared by 2 bases and J by 8 bases, with 8 bases of the junction left unmatched. The CDR3 loop is CAWSLGTSGRGDEQFF. The CDR3 coding sequence is TGTGCCTGGAGTTTGGGGACTAGCGGGAGAGGGGATGAGCAGTTCTTC. Combining the CDR3 with reference TRBV30 and TRBJ2-1 gives the whole variable domain SQTIHQWPATLVQPVGSPLSLECTVEGTSNPNLYWYRQAAGRGLQLLFYSVGIGQISSEVPQNLSASRPQDRQFILSSKKLLLSDSGFYLCAWSLGTSGRGDEQFFGPGTRLTVL.

This chain joins TRBV13 and TRBJ2-7; 15 bases align to TRBD2. CDR3 length equals 18 residues. The germline CDR1 and CDR2 sequences are PRHDT and FYEKMQ (reference sequence). J gave up 0 bases and V 5 bases, and 8 bases lay outside the gene matches. The DNA for the CDR3 is TGTGCCAGCAGCCCGTCTGGGACTAGCGGGGGGAGCTCCTACGAGCAGTACTTC. Amino acids: CASSPSGTSGGSSYEQYF.

This clone was seen once. V usage is TRBV27 and J usage is TRBJ2-7; 9 nucleotides agree with TRBD1. This CDR3 spans 14 amino acids. V was clipped by 2 bases and J by 3 bases; unmatched bases: 2. The germline CDR1 and CDR2 sequences are MNHEY and SMNVEV (reference sequence). In DNA, the CDR3 is TGTGCCAGCAGTTTAGGGGACAGGGTCTACGAGCAGTACTTC. Its translation: CASSLGDRVYEQYF.